This record looks at one T cell receptor (beta chain) sequence and its context. The antigen is undetermined. These data come from a study of cytomegalovirus exposure and HLA in healthy donors. General study results and limits: Later analysis showed TCR association rates varying by HLA locus, highest for DRB1 and lowest for HLA-C. Some V segments (TRBV6-2 and TRBV6-3 among them) were excluded as indistinguishable.

The PCR was carried out with 60 Vbeta primers and 13 Jbeta primers. This table comes from immunoSEQ multiplex PCR, and its TCRdb copy is limited to in-frame clones, with some not included. The sample lists about 120,000 clones, around 80% occurring once. The CDR3 totals 15 residues. V lost 3 bases and J 4 bases, leaving 16 bases between the germline ends. Germline-derived CDR1 and CDR2 are ENHRY and SYGVKD. Sequencing used PBMCs. The chain combines TRBV10-3 with TRBJ2-7; tentative D call: TRBD2 (5 bases). The TCR comes from a young man in good health and CMV-seropositive. The CDR3 here is CAISDSSDGKYEQYF. Here the CDR3 DNA reads TGTGCCATCAGTGATTCGTCGGACGGGAAATACGAGCAGTACTTC.